This T cell receptor (beta chain) was identified during a study of human thymus T cells. Study findings and constraints: Use of V and J genes seemed skewed within the thymic and blood repertoires.

With regard to this clone: Its specificity is not known.

All donors were healthy Finnish infants who were undergoing corrective surgery to treat congenital heart defects. During surgery, about 0.5-1 mL peripheral blood was drawn from four of eight donors. All available leukocytes, rather than a set cell count, yielded the blood DNA. The CDR3 contains 15 residues. J gave up 7 bases and V 3 bases, and 6 bases lay outside the gene matches. Germline loops: CDR1 SGDLS, CDR2 YYNGEE. Assay used: immunoSEQ multiplex PCR; TCRdb lists only in-frame clones, some missing. The repertoire includes 46,000 or so clones, just under 95% of them detected once, and 0.15% to 0.2% sits in the top ten.

The receptor's source is a girl under two years old with a congenital heart defect but otherwise immunologically healthy. The material sequenced was blood. The chain couples TRBV9 to TRBJ2-5; 13 nucleotides agree with TRBD2. CDR3 sequence reads: CASSGTSGREGTQYF. The CDR3 coding sequence is TGTGCCAGCAGCGGGACTAGCGGGAGAGAGGGGACCCAGTACTTC. The full variable domain, its missing parts supplied by reference TRBV9 and TRBJ2-5, is DSGVTQTPKHLITATGQRVTLRCSPRSGDLSVYWYQQSLDQGLQFLIQYYNGEERAKGNILERFSAQQFPDLHSELNLSSLELGDSALYFCASSGTSGREGTQYFGPGTRLLVL.